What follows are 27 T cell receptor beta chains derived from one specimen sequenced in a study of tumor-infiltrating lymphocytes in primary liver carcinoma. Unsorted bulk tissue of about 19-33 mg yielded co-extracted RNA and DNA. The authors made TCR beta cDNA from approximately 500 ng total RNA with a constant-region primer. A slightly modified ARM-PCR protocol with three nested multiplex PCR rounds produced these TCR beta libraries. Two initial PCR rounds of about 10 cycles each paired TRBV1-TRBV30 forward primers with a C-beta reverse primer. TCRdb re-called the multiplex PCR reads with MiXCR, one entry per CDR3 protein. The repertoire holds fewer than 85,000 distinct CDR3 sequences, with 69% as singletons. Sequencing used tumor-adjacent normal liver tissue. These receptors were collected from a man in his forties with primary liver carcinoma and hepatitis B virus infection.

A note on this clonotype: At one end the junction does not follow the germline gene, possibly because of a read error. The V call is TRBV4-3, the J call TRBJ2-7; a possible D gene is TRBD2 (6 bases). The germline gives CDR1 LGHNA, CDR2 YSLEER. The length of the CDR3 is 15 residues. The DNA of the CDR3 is TGCACCAGTAGCCAAGAACGGGCGGGATGGTACGAGCAGTACTTC. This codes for CTSSQERAGWYEQYF.

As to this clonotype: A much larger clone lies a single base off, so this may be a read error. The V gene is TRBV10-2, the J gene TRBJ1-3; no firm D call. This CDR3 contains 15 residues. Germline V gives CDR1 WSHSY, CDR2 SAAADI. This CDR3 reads CASSTWTASGDTIYF. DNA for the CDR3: TGCGCCAGCAGCACCTGGACCGCATCTGGAGACACCATATATTTT.

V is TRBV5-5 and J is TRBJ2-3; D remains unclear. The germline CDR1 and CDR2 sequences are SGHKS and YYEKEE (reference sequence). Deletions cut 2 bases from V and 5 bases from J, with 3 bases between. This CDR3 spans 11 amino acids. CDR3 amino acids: CASSFGDTQYF. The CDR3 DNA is TGTGCCAGCAGCTTTGGAGATACGCAGTATTTT.

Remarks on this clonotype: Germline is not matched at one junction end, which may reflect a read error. This chain's CDR3 is CSSSPLIDNEQFF. CDR3 DNA sequence: TGTTCCAGCAGTCCCCTTATCGACAATGAACAGTTCTTC. This chain uses TRBV28 with TRBJ2-1; D ambiguous. Per germline, CDR1 MDHEN and CDR2 SYDVKM. The length of the CDR3 is 13 residues.

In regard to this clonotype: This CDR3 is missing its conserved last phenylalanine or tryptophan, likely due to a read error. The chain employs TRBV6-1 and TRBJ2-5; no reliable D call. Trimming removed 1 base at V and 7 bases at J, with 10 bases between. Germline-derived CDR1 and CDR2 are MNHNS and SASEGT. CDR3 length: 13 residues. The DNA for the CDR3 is TGTGCCAGCAGTGAAGGAACTGGCGGGACCCAGTACTCC. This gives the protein CASSEGTGGTQYS.

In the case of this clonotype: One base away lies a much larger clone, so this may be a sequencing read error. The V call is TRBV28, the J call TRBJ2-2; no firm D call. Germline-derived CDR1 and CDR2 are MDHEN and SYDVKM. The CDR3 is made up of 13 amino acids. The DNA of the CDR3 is TGTGCCGGCAGTTTGGCGAACACCGGGGAGCTGTTTTTT. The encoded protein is CAGSLANTGELFF.

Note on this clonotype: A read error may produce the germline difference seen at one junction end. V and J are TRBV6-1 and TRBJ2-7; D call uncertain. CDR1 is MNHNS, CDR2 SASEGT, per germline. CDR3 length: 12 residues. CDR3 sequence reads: CASSDGPYELYF. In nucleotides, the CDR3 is TGTGCCAGCTCCGACGGACCATACGAGCTGTACTTC.

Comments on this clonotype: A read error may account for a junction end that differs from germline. The chain's CDR3 is CASSLSLSYSGNAIYF. CDR3 nucleotides: TGTGCCAGCAGCCTCTCATTGTCATACTCTGGAAACGCCATATATTTT. The chain couples TRBV14 to TRBJ1-3; D not resolved. In germline, CDR1 is SGHDN, CDR2 FVKESK. This CDR3 contains 16 residues.

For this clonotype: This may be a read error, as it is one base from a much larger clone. The DNA of the CDR3 is TGTGCCTGGAGTGTTCGGAGGGCCGCGCCCCTCCACTTT. Amino acid sequence: CAWSVRRAAPLHF. V and J are TRBV30 and TRBJ1-6, with D unresolved. The germline CDR1 and CDR2 sequences are GTSNPN and SVGIG (reference sequence). The V gene lost 0 bases and the J gene lost 13 bases, with 13 bases spanning the gap. This CDR3 spans 13 amino acids.

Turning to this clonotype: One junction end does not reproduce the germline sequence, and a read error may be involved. CDR3 amino acids: CASSMTAGDGYTF. The CDR3 DNA is TGCGCCAGCAGCATGACAGCGGGGGATGGCTACACCTTC. The chain carries TRBV5-4 and TRBJ1-2; D is possibly TRBD1 (5 bases). Germline V gene lookup returns CDR1 SGHNT and CDR2 YYREEE (reference sequence). The CDR3 runs 13 residues.

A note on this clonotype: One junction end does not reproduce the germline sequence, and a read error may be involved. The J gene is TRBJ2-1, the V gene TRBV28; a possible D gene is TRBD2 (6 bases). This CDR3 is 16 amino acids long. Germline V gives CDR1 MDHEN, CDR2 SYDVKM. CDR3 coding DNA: TGTGCCAGCAGTATGGAGGAGCGGCCGGAGGGCAATGAGCAGTCCTTC. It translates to CASSMEERPEGNEQSF.

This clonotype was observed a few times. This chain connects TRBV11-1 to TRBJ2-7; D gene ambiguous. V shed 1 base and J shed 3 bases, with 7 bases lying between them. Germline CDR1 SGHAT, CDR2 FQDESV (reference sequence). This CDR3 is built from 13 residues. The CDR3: CASSLGGNYEQYF. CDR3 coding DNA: TGTGCCAGCAGCTTAGGGGGAAACTACGAGCAGTACTTC.

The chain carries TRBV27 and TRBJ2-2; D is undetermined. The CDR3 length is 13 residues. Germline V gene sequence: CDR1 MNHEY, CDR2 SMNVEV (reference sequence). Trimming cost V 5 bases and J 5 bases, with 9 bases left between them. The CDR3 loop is CASSLTSTGELFF. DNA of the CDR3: TGTGCCAGCAGTCTCACTTCTACCGGGGAGCTGTTTTTT.

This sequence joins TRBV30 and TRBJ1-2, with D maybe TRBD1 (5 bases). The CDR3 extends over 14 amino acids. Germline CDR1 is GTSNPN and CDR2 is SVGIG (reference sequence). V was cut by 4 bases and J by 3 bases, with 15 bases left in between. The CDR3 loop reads CAWTQGSKDYGYTF. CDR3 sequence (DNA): TGTGCCTGGACCCAGGGAAGCAAAGACTATGGCTACACCTTC.

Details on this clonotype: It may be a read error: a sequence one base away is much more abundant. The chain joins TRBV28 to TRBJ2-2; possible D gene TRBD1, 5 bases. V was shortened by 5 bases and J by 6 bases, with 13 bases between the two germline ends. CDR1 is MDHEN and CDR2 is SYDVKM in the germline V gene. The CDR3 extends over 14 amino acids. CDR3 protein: CASSHQSGSGELFF. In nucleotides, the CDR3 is TGTGCCAGCAGTCATCAGTCAGGGTCCGGGGAGCTGTTTTTT.

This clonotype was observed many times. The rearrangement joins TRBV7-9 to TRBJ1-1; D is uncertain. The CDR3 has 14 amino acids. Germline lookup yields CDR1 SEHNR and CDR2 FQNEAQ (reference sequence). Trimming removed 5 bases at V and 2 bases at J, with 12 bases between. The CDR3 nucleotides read TGTGCCAGCAGCCCTGACCGGGGAAACACTGAAGCTTTCTTT. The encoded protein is CASSPDRGNTEAFF.

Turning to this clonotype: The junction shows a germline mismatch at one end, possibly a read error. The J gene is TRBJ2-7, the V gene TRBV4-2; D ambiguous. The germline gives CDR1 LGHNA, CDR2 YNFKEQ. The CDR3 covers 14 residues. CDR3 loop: CTSAEGLSSYEQYF. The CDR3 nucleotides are TGTACCAGCGCGGAAGGCTTGAGTTCCTACGAGCAGTACTTC.

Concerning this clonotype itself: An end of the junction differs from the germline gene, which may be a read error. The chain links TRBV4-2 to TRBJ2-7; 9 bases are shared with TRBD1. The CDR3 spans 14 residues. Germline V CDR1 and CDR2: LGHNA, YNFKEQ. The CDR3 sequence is CVSNPGTGSYEQYF. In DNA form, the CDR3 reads TGTGTCAGCAACCCGGGGACAGGGTCCTACGAGCAGTACTTC.

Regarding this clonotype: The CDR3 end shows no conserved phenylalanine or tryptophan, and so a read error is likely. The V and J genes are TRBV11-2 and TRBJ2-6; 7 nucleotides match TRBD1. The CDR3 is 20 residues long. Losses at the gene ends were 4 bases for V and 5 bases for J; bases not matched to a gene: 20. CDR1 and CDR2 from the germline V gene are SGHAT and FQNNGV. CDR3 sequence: CASSSVLGQEFGARANVLTI. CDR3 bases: TGTGCCAGCAGCTCGGTTCTTGGACAGGAGTTCGGGGCTAGGGCCAACGTCCTGACTATC.

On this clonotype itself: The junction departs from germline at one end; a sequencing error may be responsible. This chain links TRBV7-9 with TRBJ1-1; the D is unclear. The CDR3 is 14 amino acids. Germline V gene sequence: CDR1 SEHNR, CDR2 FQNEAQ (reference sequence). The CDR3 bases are TGTGTCAGCAGCTTAAGTATGGGCGACACTGAAGCTTTCTTT. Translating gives CVSSLSMGDTEAFF.

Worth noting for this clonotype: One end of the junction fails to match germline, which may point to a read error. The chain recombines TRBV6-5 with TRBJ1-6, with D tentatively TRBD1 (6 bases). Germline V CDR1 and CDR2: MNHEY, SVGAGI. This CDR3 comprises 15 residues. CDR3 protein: CPSRHRGVNNSPLHF. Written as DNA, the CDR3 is TGTCCCAGCAGGCATAGGGGGGTGAATAATTCACCCCTCCACTTT.

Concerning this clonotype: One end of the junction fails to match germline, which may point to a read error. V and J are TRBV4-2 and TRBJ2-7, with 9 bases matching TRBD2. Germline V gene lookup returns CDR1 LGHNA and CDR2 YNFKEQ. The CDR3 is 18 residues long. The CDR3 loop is CASNQAGAGAGGTYEQYF. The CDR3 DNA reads TGTGCCAGCAACCAAGCTGGCGCTGGAGCGGGAGGAACCTACGAGCAGTACTTC.

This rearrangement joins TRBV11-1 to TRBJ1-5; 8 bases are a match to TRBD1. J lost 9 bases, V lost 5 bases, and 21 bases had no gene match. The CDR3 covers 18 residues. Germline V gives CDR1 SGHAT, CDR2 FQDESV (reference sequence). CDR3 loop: CASSHDHEQGVNDLPQHF. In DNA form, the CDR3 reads TGTGCCAGCAGCCATGATCATGAACAGGGGGTTAATGATCTGCCCCAGCATTTT.

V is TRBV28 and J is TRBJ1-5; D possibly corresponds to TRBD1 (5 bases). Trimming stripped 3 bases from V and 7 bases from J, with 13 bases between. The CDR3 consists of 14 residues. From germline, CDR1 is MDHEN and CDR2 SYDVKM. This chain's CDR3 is CASSFSGTVQPQHF. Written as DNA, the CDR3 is TGTGCCAGCAGTTTCAGTGGGACGGTACAGCCCCAGCATTTT. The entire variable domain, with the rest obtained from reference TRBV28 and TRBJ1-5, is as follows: DVKVTQSSRYLVKRTGEKVFLECVQDMDHENMFWYRQDPGLGLRLIYFSYDVKMKEKGDIPEGYSVSREKKERFSLILESASTNQTSMYLCASSFSGTVQPQHFGDGTRLSIL.

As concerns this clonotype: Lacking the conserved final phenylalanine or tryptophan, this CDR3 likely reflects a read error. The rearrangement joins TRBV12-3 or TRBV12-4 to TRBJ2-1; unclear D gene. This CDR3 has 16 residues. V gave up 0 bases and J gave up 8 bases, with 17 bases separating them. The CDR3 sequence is CASSLAKMVLGDEQFL. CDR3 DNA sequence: TGTGCCAGCAGTTTAGCGAAGATGGTCTTGGGCGATGAGCAGTTCCTC.

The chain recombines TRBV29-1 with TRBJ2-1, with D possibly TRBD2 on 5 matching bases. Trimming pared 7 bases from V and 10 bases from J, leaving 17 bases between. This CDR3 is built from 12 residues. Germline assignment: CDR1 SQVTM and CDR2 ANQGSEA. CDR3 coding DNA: TGCAGCGCCCGCGCGGGCGGAAGCGAGCAGTTCTTC. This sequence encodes CSARAGGSEQFF.

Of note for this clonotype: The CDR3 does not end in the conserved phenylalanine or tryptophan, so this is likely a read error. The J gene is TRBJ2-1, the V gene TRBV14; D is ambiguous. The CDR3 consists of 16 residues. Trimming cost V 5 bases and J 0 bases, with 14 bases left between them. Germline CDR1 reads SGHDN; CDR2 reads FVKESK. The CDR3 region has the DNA TGTGCCAGCAGCGCGCCAGGAGAGAGCTCCTACAATGAGCAGTTCCTC. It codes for CASSAPGESSYNEQFL.